A selection of T cell receptor beta chains follows, all from one sample in a study of response to subunit inactivated influenza vaccine. One entry per CDR3 protein, called by TCRdb with MiXCR from the RT-PCR reads. The table includes over 400,000 distinct CDR3 sequences, 10% to 15% detected once. The source was PBMCs from blood, collected 45 days after vaccination. The receptors were sampled from a man aged 45 to 65 who received an inactivated influenza vaccine. Both conserved end residues are part of each CDR3. D genes are given only for firm matches. A clone size is listed for some rows: how often the clone was seen (once, few, many), or a class if it is expanded.

>TRBV7-9|-|TRBJ2-1|TRBD2
TGTGCCAGCGCTAGCGGGGTACGGTACAATGAGCAGTTCTTC
CASASGVRYNEQFF
>TRBV4-3|few|TRBJ2-3|-
TGCGCCAGCAGCCAAGATTACGGGTTTAGCACAGATACGCAGTATTTT
CASSQDYGFSTDTQYF
>TRBV2|-|TRBJ1-6|-
TGTGCCAGCAGTAACAGGGCCTATAATTCACCCCTCCACTTT
CASSNRAYNSPLHF
>TRBV20-1|many|TRBJ2-1|TRBD2
TGCAGTGCGCCTACTAGCGGGGGGGCCAAGAATGAGCAGTTCTTC
CSAPTSGGAKNEQFF
>TRBV29-1|few|TRBJ2-7|-
TGCAGCGTGCGAGGGATACTATCCTACGAGCAGTACTTC
CSVRGILSYEQYF
>TRBV10-3|-|TRBJ2-3|TRBD2
TGTGCCATCACGGGGTCTAGCGGGGCTAGCACAGATACGCAGTATTTT
CAITGSSGASTDTQYF
>TRBV12-3/TRBV12-4|-|TRBJ1-6|TRBD1
TGTGCCAGCAGTTTATATCGACAGGGTGATTCACCCCTCCACTTT
CASSLYRQGDSPLHF
>TRBV5-1|-|TRBJ2-5|-
TGCGCCAGCACCAGGGATGAGACCCAGTACTTC
CASTRDETQYF
>TRBV7-9|-|TRBJ2-7|TRBD1
TGTGCCAGCAGCCCGCCAGACAGGGGAGCGACCTACGAGCAGTACTTC
CASSPPDRGATYEQYF
>TRBV29-1|few|TRBJ1-1|-
TGCAGCGTGGGAACAGCCGAAGCTTTCTTT
CSVGTAEAFF
>TRBV29-1|many|TRBJ2-1|-
TGCAGCGTCGCTGATTACAATGAGCAGTTCTTC
CSVADYNEQFF
>TRBV29-1|many|TRBJ2-7|-
TGCAGCGTTGTAGGGGACAAACCTTACGAGCAGTACTTC
CSVVGDKPYEQYF
>TRBV12-3/TRBV12-4|few|TRBJ1-1|TRBD1
TGTGCCAGCAGTTTAACAGGGGAAGGGGAAGCTTTCTTT
CASSLTGEGEAFF
>TRBV20-1|few|TRBJ2-5|TRBD2
TGCAGTGCCGTTCGTGCTAGCGGGAGACAAGAGACCCAGTACTTC
CSAVRASGRQETQYF
>TRBV5-1|few|TRBJ2-1|TRBD1
TGCGCCAGCAGCTCAGGTCTCTTCAGGGGGCAGCGGCTCAATGAGCAGTTCTTC
CASSSGLFRGQRLNEQFF
>TRBV10-3|few|TRBJ1-1|-
TGTGCCATCAGTGGACGCCTGGACACTGAAGCTTTCTTT
CAISGRLDTEAFF
>TRBV27|-|TRBJ2-2|-
TGCACCAGCAGTTTATCGTACGCCGGGGGCACCGGGGAGCTGTTTTTT
CTSSLSYAGGTGELFF
>TRBV20-1|-|TRBJ2-7|TRBD2
TGCAGTGCTAAGGGACTAGCGGACTACGAGCAGTACTTC
CSAKGLADYEQYF
>TRBV7-3|few|TRBJ2-7|-
TGTGCCAGCAGCGAGAGCGGAGGCTACGAGCAGTACTTC
CASSESGGYEQYF
>TRBV27|-|TRBJ2-7|-
TGTGCCAGCAGTCCAACTTCCGGACGGAGTGCCCTGTACGAGCAGTACTTC
CASSPTSGRSALYEQYF
>TRBV4-3|many|TRBJ1-4|TRBD1
TGCGCCAGCAGCCAAGCGACCTACAGGGGTGGCACAACTAATGAAAAACTGTTTTTT
CASSQATYRGGTTNEKLFF
>TRBV18|-|TRBJ2-7|-
TGTGCCAGCTCACCAGGGGAAACTAGGGGCTACGAGCAGTACTTC
CASSPGETRGYEQYF
>TRBV20-1|-|TRBJ1-4|-
TGCAGTGCCCCCCTTGAGGTCGGAGAAAAACTGTTTTTT
CSAPLEVGEKLFF
>TRBV7-2|-|TRBJ1-2|-
TGTGCCAGCAGTACGATCGAGGGACACCTTAACTATGGCTACACCTTC
CASSTIEGHLNYGYTF
>TRBV18|-|TRBJ1-5|-
TGTGCCAGCTCACCAAGTAGACAGACCAATCAGCCCCAGCATTTT
CASSPSRQTNQPQHF
>TRBV15|-|TRBJ2-7|-
TGTGCCACCAGCAGGGAGAACAGGGGAGGCACACCGTACGAGCAGTACTTC
CATSRENRGGTPYEQYF
>TRBV5-1|-|TRBJ2-5|TRBD1
TGCGCCAGCAGCGCGACAGGGGCTCGGCAAGAGACCCAGTACTTC
CASSATGARQETQYF
>TRBV5-6|many|TRBJ2-7|TRBD2
TGTGCCAGCAGTTCCGGGACTAGCGTCTACGAGCAGTACTTC
CASSSGTSVYEQYF
>TRBV9|few|TRBJ1-6|-
TGTGCCAGCAGCCCGAGAGGGGCTGGTAATTCACCCCTCCACTTT
CASSPRGAGNSPLHF
>TRBV5-6|many|TRBJ1-1|-
TGTGCCAGCAGCTCATTACTACAGGTAGGCGGCTTGAACACTGAAGCTTTCTTT
CASSSLLQVGGLNTEAFF
>TRBV3-1|few|TRBJ2-5|TRBD2
TGTGCCAGCAGCCAAGGGGGGACTAGCGGTACTCAAGAGACCCAGTACTTC
CASSQGGTSGTQETQYF
>TRBV9|few|TRBJ1-2|TRBD1
TGTGCCAGCAGCGTTACAGGGGCCTATGGCTACACCTTC
CASSVTGAYGYTF
>TRBV7-9|few|TRBJ2-5|-
TGTGCCAGCAGCTTACGGATAGGGGGGTACCAAGAGACCCAGTACTTC
CASSLRIGGYQETQYF
>TRBV5-6|-|TRBJ2-3|TRBD2
TGTGCCAGCAGTTTACCGGGACTAGAGGACAAGGCCGATACGCAGTATTTT
CASSLPGLEDKADTQYF
>TRBV20-1|-|TRBJ2-3|-
TGCAGTGTCCCGATCACAGATACGCAGTATTTT
CSVPITDTQYF
>TRBV7-2|-|TRBJ2-1|-
TGTGCCAGCAGCTTAATTTGGGACAATGAGCAGTTCTTC
CASSLIWDNEQFF
>TRBV4-2|few|TRBJ1-3|-
TGTGCCAGCAGCCAAGGGCAGGGGCGCTCTGGAAACACCATATATTTT
CASSQGQGRSGNTIYF
>TRBV5-1|many|TRBJ1-5|TRBD1
TGCGCCAGCAGCCGAGGGGACAGCCAAAATCAGCCCCAGCATTTT
CASSRGDSQNQPQHF
>TRBV20-1|-|TRBJ2-4|-
TGCAGTGCTCCCGGGACTCCTGCCGGTGGCAAAAACATTCAGTACTTC
CSAPGTPAGGKNIQYF
>TRBV10-1|few|TRBJ2-3|TRBD1
TGCGCCAGCAGGGGACAGGGGGCAAGCACAGATACGCAGTATTTT
CASRGQGASTDTQYF
>TRBV12-3/TRBV12-4|-|TRBJ2-1|TRBD2
TGTGCCAGCAGTTTATGGGCTAGGGGGGGACTAGCGGGAGGTCGGAATGAGCAGTTCTTC
CASSLWARGGLAGGRNEQFF
>TRBV7-9|many|TRBJ1-2|-
TGTGCCAGCAGCTCTGACGGACAGCTCTATGGCTACACCTTC
CASSSDGQLYGYTF